This T cell receptor (beta chain) was retrieved from a study of shared clonotypes between healthy human individuals. Study information: CD4 naive and memory got three plates each, CD8 naive two, CD8 memory one. Notes on the study in general: The small donor group covered limited genetic and exposure diversity. Large depth notwithstanding, sorted-subset sequencing proved incomplete by rarefaction. Clonotypes which were not shared had lower generation probabilities than clonotypes that all four donors shared.

Naive CD8 cells lacked CD45RO, underwent positive selection for CCR7 and left out terminally differentiated effector memory CD45RA+ cells. Germline CDR1 LNHDA, CDR2 SQIVND (reference sequence). CDR3 length equals 13 residues. Trimming at V came to 1 base and at J to 6 bases, leaving 2 bases not matched to a gene. Concerning this clone: Its antigen remains unknown. Other DNA variants within this sample encode the same CDR3.

The protocol was immunoSEQ multiplex PCR, while the TCRdb copy is restricted to in-frame clones and leaves out a portion. The sample lists about 1,900,000 clones, approximately 94% occurring once. The origin of this receptor is a man between 18 and 29 years old in good health. The chain links TRBV19 to TRBJ2-7, with 8 bases aligning to TRBD2. Sequencing input: naive CD8+ T cells sorted from blood. The CDR3 loop is CASSIGGGREQYF. The CDR3 region has the DNA TGTGCCAGTAGTATAGGCGGGGGGCGCGAGCAGTACTTC.